Sequencing of this TCR beta chain was carried out in a study of control samples from healthy donors and cancer patients (dated by TCRdb to about 2020). A note on this clone: The target of this receptor is not known. Base quality data are lacking; no much larger clone is found one base away.

The CDR3 has 14 amino acids, counting the end cysteine and phenylalanine. The read is trimmed to its CDR3 DNA, 42 bases read in frame from base 1. The trim is 4 bases for V and 5 bases for J, with a gap of 15 bases between the germline ends. The germline V gene gives CDR1 as SQVTM and CDR2 as ANQGSEA. The library was prepared using the immunoSEQ multiplex PCR assay. TCRdb stores this immuneACCESS table with in-frame sequences only. Part of the clones is absent; in the studies checked, under half of the shortfall reflects unresolved V genes, and no reason is known for the rest. For this sample there are around 130,000 clones; roughly 86% appear just once. The ten largest clones take up about 7.6% of the sample.

The source of this sequence is a man aged 50 to 60 with head and neck cancer. Material for sequencing was PBMCs. The chain employs TRBV29-1 and TRBJ1-5, and perhaps TRBD1 as D gene, on 5 matching bases. The CDR3 amino acid sequence is: CSVVGGGVDQPQHF. The nucleotide sequence reads TGCAGCGTTGTGGGGGGTGGGGTAGATCAGCCCCAGCATTTT.